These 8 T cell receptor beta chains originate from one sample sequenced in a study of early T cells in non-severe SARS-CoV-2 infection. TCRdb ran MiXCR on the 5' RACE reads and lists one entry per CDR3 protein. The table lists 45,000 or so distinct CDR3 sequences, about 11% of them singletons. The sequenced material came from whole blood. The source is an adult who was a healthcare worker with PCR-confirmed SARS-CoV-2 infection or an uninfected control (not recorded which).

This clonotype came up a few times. The CDR3 loop is CASSLVAGVGEQYF. CDR3 bases: TGTGCCAGCAGCTTGGTTGCAGGGGTCGGCGAGCAGTACTTC. The chain has TRBV5-5 and TRBJ2-7; D is perhaps TRBD1 (6 bases). The germline gives CDR1 SGHKS, CDR2 YYEKEE (reference sequence). CDR3 length: 14 amino acids. The V gene lost 0 bases and the J gene lost 6 bases, with 13 bases spanning the gap.

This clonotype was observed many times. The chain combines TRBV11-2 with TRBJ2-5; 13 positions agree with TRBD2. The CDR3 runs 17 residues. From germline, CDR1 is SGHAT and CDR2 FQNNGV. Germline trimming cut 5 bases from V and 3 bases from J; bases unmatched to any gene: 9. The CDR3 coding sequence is TGTGCCAGCAGCCGCACCGGGACTAGCGGGACGAAAGAGACCCAGTACTTC. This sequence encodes CASSRTGTSGTKETQYF.

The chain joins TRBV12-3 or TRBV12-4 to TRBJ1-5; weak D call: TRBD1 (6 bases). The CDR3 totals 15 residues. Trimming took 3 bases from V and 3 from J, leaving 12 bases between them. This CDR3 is CASSFGQGHNQPQHF. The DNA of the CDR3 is TGTGCCAGCAGTTTCGGGCAGGGGCACAATCAGCCCCAGCATTTT.

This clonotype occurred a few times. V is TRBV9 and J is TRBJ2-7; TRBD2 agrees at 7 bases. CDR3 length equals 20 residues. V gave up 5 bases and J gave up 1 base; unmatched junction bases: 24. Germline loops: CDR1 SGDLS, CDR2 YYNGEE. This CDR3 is CASRARLEGLKRGRSYEQYF. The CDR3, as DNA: TGTGCCAGCAGGGCTCGTCTGGAGGGGCTGAAGCGGGGTAGGTCCTACGAGCAGTACTTC.

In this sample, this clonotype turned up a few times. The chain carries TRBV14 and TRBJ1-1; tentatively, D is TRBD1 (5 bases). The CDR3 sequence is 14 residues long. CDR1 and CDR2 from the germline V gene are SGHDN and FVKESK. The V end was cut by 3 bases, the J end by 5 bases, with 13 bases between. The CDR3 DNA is TGTGCCAGCAGCCAGGGGCATAGGGGTACTGAAGCTTTCTTT. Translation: CASSQGHRGTEAFF.

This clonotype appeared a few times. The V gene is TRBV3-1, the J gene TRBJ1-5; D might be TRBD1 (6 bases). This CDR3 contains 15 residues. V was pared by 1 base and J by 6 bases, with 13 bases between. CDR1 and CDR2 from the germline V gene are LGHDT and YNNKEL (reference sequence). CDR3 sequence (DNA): TGTGCCAGCAGCCAAGGAGACAGGTTCACTCAGCCCCAGCATTTT. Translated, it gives CASSQGDRFTQPQHF. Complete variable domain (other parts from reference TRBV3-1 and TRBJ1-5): DTAVSQTPKYLVTQMGNDKSIKCEQNLGHDTMYWYKQDSKKFLKIMFSYNNKELIINETVPNRFSPKSPDKAHLNLHINSLELGDSAVYFCASSQGDRFTQPQHFGDGTRLSIL.

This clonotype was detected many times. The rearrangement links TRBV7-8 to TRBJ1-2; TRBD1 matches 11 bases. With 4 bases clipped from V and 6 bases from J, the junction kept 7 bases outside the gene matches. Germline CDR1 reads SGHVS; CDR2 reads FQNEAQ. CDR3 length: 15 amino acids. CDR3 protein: CASSSWTGGSHGYTF. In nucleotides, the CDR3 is TGTGCCAGCAGCTCATGGACAGGGGGCTCCCATGGCTACACCTTC.

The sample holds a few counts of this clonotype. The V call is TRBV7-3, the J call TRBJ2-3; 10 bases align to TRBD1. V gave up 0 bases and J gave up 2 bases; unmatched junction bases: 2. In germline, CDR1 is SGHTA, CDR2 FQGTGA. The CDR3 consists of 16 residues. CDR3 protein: CASSLTTGGPTDTQYF. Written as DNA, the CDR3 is TGTGCCAGCAGCTTAACGACAGGGGGCCCCACAGATACGCAGTATTTT.